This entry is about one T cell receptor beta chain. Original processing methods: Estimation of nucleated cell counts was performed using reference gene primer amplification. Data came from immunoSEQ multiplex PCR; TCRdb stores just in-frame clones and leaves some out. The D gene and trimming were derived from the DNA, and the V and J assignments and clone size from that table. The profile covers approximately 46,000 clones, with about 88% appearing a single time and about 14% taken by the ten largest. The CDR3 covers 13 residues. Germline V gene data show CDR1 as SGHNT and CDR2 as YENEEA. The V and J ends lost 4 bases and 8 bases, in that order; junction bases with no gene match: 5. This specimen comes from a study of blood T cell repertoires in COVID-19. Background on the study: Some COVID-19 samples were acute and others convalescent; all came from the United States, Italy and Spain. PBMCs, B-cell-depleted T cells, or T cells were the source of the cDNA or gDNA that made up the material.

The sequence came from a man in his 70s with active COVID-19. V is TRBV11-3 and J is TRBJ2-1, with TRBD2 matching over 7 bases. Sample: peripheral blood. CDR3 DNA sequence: TGTGCCAGCAGCTCTGGGGGGGAGGATGAGCAGTTCTTC. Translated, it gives CASSSGGEDEQFF.